This T cell receptor beta chain is from a study of lymphopenia after photon versus proton radiotherapy. General observations from the study: Under photons, naive T cells and diversity fell while effector/memory populations rose. Post-nadir diversity loss with photons came from oligoclonal expansion, particularly CD8+ Temra cells.

The repertoire was sequenced with immunoSEQ multiplex PCR; TCRdb's copy has only in-frame clones and lacks some. This table has roughly 58,000 clones, 87% appearing once. On this clone: As yet, its antigen is unknown.

Between the trimmed V and J ends, which lost 5 bases and 3 bases, there was a span of 9 bases. This CDR3 has 12 residues. The input for sequencing was peripheral blood, taken from a patient treated with proton-based radiotherapy. The receptor was isolated from an elderly man with esophageal cancer. The chain couples TRBV5-3 to TRBJ2-7; D ambiguous. TRBV5-3 is assigned to the ORF class and has an uncertain function. The CDR3 protein is CARSIRSYEQYF. In DNA, the CDR3 is TGTGCCAGAAGTATTCGGAGCTACGAGCAGTACTTC.